This T cell receptor beta chain was documented in a study of control samples from healthy donors and cancer patients. After removal of 5 bases from V and 5 bases from J, the junction contained 16 bases not matched to a gene. The V gene's germline CDR1 is SGHVS and CDR2 FQNEAQ. This CDR3 contains 17 residues. The table came from immunoSEQ multiplex PCR; TCRdb's copy has only in-frame clones and leaves some out. The sample lists 50,000 to 70,000 clones; around 90% were seen once. This receptor was obtained from a man between 45 and 60 years old in good health. J is TRBJ2-7 and V is TRBV7-8; TRBD1 agrees at 9 bases. Sequenced material: blood. The CDR3 region has the DNA TGTGCCAGCAGCCCAATGCGTCCCGGGACAGGGTCCAACGAGCAGTACTTC. The encoded protein is CASSPMRPGTGSNEQYF.